Listed here are 3 T cell receptor beta chains from one sample, sequenced in a study of blood T cell repertoires in COVID-19. TCRdb's table, derived via immunoSEQ multiplex PCR, lists solely in-frame clones and lacks some. The sample has 60,000 or so clones, roughly 74% seen once. The specimen was peripheral blood. The source is a woman aged 80 or over with acute or convalescent COVID-19.

In its sample, this clone was seen once. The V call is TRBV7-8, the J call TRBJ2-6, with 9 bases matching TRBD1. In germline, CDR1 is SGHVS, CDR2 FQNEAQ. This CDR3 has 19 residues. The trim removed 2 bases at V and 0 bases at J, leaving 8 bases unmatched. The CDR3 region is CASSLRDRDRHSGANVLTF. The DNA of the CDR3 is TGTGCCAGCAGCTTACGGGACAGGGATCGCCACTCTGGGGCCAACGTCCTGACTTTC.

The CDR3 DNA follows: TGTGCCAGCAGAGTTCCCGGCATCGACAGGACTGGTCTAGATGAGCAGTTCTTC. Its translation: CASRVPGIDRTGLDEQFF. J is TRBJ2-1 and V is TRBV2; maybe TRBD1 (6 bases). Germline CDR1 is SNHLY and CDR2 is FYNNEI. The CDR3 is 18 residues long. V was trimmed by 6 bases and J by 8 bases, leaving 29 bases between them.

The genes are TRBV6-5 and TRBJ2-1, with a weak D call TRBD2 (5 bases). V gave up 5 bases and J gave up 2 bases, with 10 bases separating them. CDR1 is MNHEY, CDR2 SVGAGI, per germline. This CDR3 comprises 14 residues. CDR3 protein: CASSPLGTYNEQFF. DNA of the CDR3: TGTGCCAGCAGTCCCCTCGGGACCTACAATGAGCAGTTCTTC.